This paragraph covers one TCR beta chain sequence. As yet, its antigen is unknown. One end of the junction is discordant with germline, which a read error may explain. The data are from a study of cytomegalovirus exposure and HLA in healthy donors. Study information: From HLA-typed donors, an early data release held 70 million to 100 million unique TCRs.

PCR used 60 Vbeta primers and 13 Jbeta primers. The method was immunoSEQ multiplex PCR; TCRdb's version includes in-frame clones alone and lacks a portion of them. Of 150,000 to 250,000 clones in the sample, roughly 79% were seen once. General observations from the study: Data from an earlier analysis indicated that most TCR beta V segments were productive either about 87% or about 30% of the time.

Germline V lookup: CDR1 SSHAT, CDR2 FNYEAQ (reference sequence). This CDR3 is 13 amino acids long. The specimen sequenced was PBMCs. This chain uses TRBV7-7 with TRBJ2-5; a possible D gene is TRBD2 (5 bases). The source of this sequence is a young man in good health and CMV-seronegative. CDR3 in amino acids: CASSLSGQETQYF. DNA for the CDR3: TGTGCTAGCAGCTTAAGCGGACAAGAGACCCAGTACTTC.